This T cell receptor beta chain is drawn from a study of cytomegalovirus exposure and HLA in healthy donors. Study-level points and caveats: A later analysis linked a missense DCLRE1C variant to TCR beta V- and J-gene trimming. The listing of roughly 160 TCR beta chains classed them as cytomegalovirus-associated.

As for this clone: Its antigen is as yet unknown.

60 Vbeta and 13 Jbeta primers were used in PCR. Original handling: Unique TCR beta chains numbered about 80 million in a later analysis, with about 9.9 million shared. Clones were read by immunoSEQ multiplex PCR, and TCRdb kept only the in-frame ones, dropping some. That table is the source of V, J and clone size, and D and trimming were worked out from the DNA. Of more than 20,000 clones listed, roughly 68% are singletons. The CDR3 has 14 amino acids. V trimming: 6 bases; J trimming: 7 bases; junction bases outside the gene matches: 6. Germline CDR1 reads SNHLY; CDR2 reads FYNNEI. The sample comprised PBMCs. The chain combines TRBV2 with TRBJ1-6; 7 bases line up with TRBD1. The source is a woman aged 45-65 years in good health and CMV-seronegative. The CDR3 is CASRGTVENSPLHF. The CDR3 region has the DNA TGTGCCAGCAGGGGGACAGTAGAGAATTCACCCCTCCACTTT.